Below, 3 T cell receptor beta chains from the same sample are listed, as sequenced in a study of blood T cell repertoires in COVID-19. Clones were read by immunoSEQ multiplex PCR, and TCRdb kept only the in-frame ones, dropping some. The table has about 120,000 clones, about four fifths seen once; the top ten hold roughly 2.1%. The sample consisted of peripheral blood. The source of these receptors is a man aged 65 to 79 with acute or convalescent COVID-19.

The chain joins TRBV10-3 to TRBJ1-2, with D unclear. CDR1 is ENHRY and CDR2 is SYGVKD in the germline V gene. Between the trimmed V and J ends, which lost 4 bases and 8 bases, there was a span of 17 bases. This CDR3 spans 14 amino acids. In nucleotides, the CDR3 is TGTGCCATCAGTGCAGCTCCCCTCTGGAGCGGCTACACCTTC. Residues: CAISAAPLWSGYTF.

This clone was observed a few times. The chain's CDR3 is CASSPHRGASGNTIYF. CDR3 sequence (DNA): TGTGCCAGCAGCCCCCACAGGGGCGCGTCTGGAAACACCATATATTTT. J is TRBJ1-3 and V is TRBV7-3, with 7 nucleotides matching TRBD1. This CDR3 contains 16 residues. With V trimmed by 5 bases and J by 1 base, 8 bases remained unmatched. Germline assignment: CDR1 SGHTA and CDR2 FQGTGA.

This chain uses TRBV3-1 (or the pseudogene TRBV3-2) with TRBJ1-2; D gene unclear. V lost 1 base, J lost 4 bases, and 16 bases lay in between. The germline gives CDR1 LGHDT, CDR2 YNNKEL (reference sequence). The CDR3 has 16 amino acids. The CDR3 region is CASSQAWALNLYGYTF. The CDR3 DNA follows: TGTGCCAGCAGCCAAGCGTGGGCCTTAAATCTCTATGGCTACACCTTC.